One and the same sample provided the 31 T cell receptor beta chains below, sequenced in a study of cytomegalovirus exposure and HLA in healthy donors. This PCR relied on a set of 60 Vbeta primers and 13 Jbeta primers. Method: immunoSEQ multiplex PCR; TCRdb's copy keeps in-frame clones and lacks some. The sample holds about 180,000 clones, approximately 80% seen once. Material for sequencing was PBMCs. All receptors derive from a girl aged 2 to 9 in good health and CMV-seropositive.

Only a few counts were recorded for this clone. This rearrangement joins TRBV19 to TRBJ1-3; TRBD1 aligns across 9 bases. From germline, CDR1 is LNHDA and CDR2 SQIVND (reference sequence). This CDR3 is built from 15 residues. Germline trimming cut 6 bases from V and 0 bases from J; bases unmatched to any gene: 3. CDR3 region: CASRLGQGSGNTIYF. The CDR3 DNA follows: TGTGCCAGTAGATTGGGACAGGGCTCTGGAAACACCATATATTTT.

This sequence joins TRBV6-6 and TRBJ2-3; 7 nucleotides align to TRBD2. The V gene end was trimmed by 2 bases and the J gene end by 3 bases; junction bases not matched to a gene: 5. Germline V lookup: CDR1 MNHNY, CDR2 SVGAGI (reference sequence). CDR3 length equals 15 residues. Here the CDR3 reads CASSYRQGGTDTQYF. The CDR3 region has the DNA TGTGCCAGCAGTTACCGTCAGGGAGGGACAGATACGCAGTATTTT.

The CDR3 region has the DNA TGTGCCAGCAGCCAATGGTTGCGGCAAGAGACCCAGTACTTC. Protein: CASSQWLRQETQYF. The V and J genes are TRBV14 and TRBJ2-5; D is unclear. The germline V gene encodes CDR1 SGHDN and CDR2 FVKESK. CDR3 length: 14 residues. The V and J ends lost 2 bases and 2 bases respectively, with 9 bases between them.

The chain employs TRBV19 and TRBJ1-2; possible D gene TRBD1, 5 bases. Germline V gene sequence: CDR1 LNHDA, CDR2 SQIVND (reference sequence). Trimming removed 0 bases from V and 3 bases from J, with 8 bases in between. The length of the CDR3 is 14 residues. This chain's CDR3 is CASSIDWGDYGYTF. CDR3 bases: TGTGCCAGTAGTATAGATTGGGGGGACTATGGCTACACCTTC.

This CDR3 is CASSARQVSNQPQHF. Written as DNA, the CDR3 is TGTGCCAGCAGTGCTCGACAGGTTAGCAATCAGCCCCAGCATTTT. The chain recombines TRBV6-1 with TRBJ1-5, with a weak D call TRBD1 (6 bases). Trimming shortened V by 4 bases and J by 0 bases, and 10 bases separated the two germline ends. Germline values: CDR1 MNHNS, CDR2 SASEGT. The CDR3 is 15 residues long.

V is TRBV9 and J is TRBJ2-2, with TRBD2 matching over 13 bases. This CDR3 has 17 amino acids. The V gene's germline CDR1 is SGDLS and CDR2 YYNGEE. The ends lost 3 bases at V and 6 bases at J; junction bases unmatched: 8. The chain's CDR3 is CASSDQSGTSGAGELFF. The CDR3 DNA reads as TGTGCCAGCAGCGACCAATCCGGGACTAGCGGGGCCGGGGAGCTGTTTTTT.

The DNA for the CDR3 is TGTGCCACCTCCGTTGGCATCCAAGAGACCCAGTACTTC. This sequence encodes CATSVGIQETQYF. The chain couples TRBV15 to TRBJ2-5; no clear D. This CDR3 is built from 13 residues. CDR1 is LNHNV and CDR2 is YYDKDF in the germline V gene (reference sequence). V lost 8 bases, J lost 1 base, and 11 bases lay in between.

The genes are TRBV28 and TRBJ2-7; D not resolved. Germline V gene lookup returns CDR1 MDHEN and CDR2 SYDVKM. Trimming took off 2 bases at V and 1 base at J, with 9 bases between the two ends. The CDR3 loop spans 14 amino acids. The chain's CDR3 is CASSLKTRSYEQYF. DNA of the CDR3: TGTGCCAGCAGTTTAAAGACAAGATCCTACGAGCAGTACTTC.

This rearrangement joins TRBV27 to TRBJ2-1, with TRBD2 matching 7 bases. V lost 6 bases to trimming and J lost 9 bases; unmatched junction nucleotides: 5. The CDR3 length is 12 residues. In germline, CDR1 is MNHEY, CDR2 SMNVEV (reference sequence). CDR3 sequence: CASSRTRFEQFF. The CDR3 coding sequence is TGTGCCAGCAGCCGGACTAGGTTTGAGCAGTTCTTC.

This clone has just a few counts. The V gene is TRBV5-6, the J gene TRBJ2-7, with a weak D call TRBD2 (7 bases). Germline V lookup: CDR1 SGHDT, CDR2 YYEEEE. Between the trimmed V and J ends, which lost 5 bases and 2 bases, there was a span of 14 bases. This CDR3 spans 14 amino acids. CDR3 in DNA: TGTGCCAGCAGGCGGGGGCGGGAGACCTACGAGCAGTACTTC. Translating gives CASRRGRETYEQYF. The full variable domain, with the rest looked up from reference TRBV5-6 and TRBJ2-7, is DAGVTQSPTHLIKTRGQQVTLRCSPKSGHDTVSWYQQALGQGPQFIFQYYEEEERQRGNFPDRFSGHQFPNYSSELNVNALLLGDSALYLCASRRGRETYEQYFGPGTRLTVT.

This chain joins TRBV28 and TRBJ1-1; D is unclear. This CDR3 is 10 amino acids long. V dropped 4 bases and J dropped 10 bases, with 7 bases sitting between them. The germline gives CDR1 MDHEN, CDR2 SYDVKM. The CDR3 sequence is CASSSRLAFF. The CDR3 DNA sequence: TGTGCCAGCAGTTCTAGGTTAGCTTTCTTT.

The rearrangement links TRBV9 to TRBJ1-1; D not resolved. The CDR3 totals 14 residues. From germline, CDR1 is SGDLS and CDR2 YYNGEE. V lost 4 bases to trimming and J lost 1 base, with 11 bases between them. CDR3 sequence: CASSPHPGNTEAFF. The CDR3 nucleotides are TGTGCCAGCAGCCCTCACCCAGGGAACACTGAAGCTTTCTTT.

This clone was counted between two and nine times. This chain uses TRBV9 with TRBJ2-1; 10 positions match TRBD2. After removal of 0 bases from V and 8 bases from J, the junction contained 8 bases not matched to a gene. The CDR3 is made up of 16 amino acids. The germline V gene has CDR1 SGDLS and CDR2 YYNGEE. CDR3 in DNA: TGTGCCAGCAGCGTAGCTGGGGGACTAGCGTCCCATGAGCAGTTCTTC. Translating it yields CASSVAGGLASHEQFF. The entire variable domain, with the rest obtained from reference TRBV9 and TRBJ2-1, is as follows: DSGVTQTPKHLITATGQRVTLRCSPRSGDLSVYWYQQSLDQGLQFLIQYYNGEERAKGNILERFSAQQFPDLHSELNLSSLELGDSALYFCASSVAGGLASHEQFFGPGTRLTVL.

This chain links TRBV5-8 with TRBJ2-6; D unresolved. Germline lookup yields CDR1 SGHTS and CDR2 YDEGEE. The CDR3 length is 13 residues. Trimming pared 6 bases from V and 1 base from J, leaving 5 bases between. The chain's CDR3 is CASILSGANVLTF. CDR3 sequence (DNA): TGTGCCAGCATCCTTTCTGGGGCCAACGTCCTGACTTTC.

This clone was seen a handful of times. The V and J genes are TRBV2 and TRBJ1-6; 8 bases agree with TRBD1. CDR3 length: 15 amino acids. Trimming cost V 4 bases and J 5 bases; bases outside gene matches: 4. Germline V gives CDR1 SNHLY, CDR2 FYNNEI. The CDR3, as DNA: TGTGCCAGCAGTGCTCAGGGGGCGAATAATTCACCCCTCCACTTT. Protein: CASSAQGANNSPLHF. Complete variable domain (other parts from reference TRBV2 and TRBJ1-6): EPEVTQTPSHQVTQMGQEVILRCVPISNHLYFYWYRQILGQKVEFLVSFYNNEISEKSEIFDDQFSVERPDGSNFTLKIRSTKLEDSAMYFCASSAQGANNSPLHFGNGTRLTVT.

The chain links TRBV5-4 to TRBJ1-1; the D gene is possibly TRBD1 (5 bases). Looked up from germline, CDR1 is SGHNT and CDR2 is YYREEE (reference sequence). V gave up 0 bases and J gave up 1 base, with 7 bases separating them. This CDR3 has 14 amino acids. The CDR3 nucleotides are TGTGCCAGCAGCTTGGGACAGCCGAACACTGAAGCTTTCTTT. Encoded protein: CASSLGQPNTEAFF.

The CDR3 protein is CASSETRVNTDTQYF. In DNA form, the CDR3 reads TGTGCCAGCAGCGAGACCAGGGTTAACACAGATACGCAGTATTTT. The chain couples TRBV9 to TRBJ2-3; D is perhaps TRBD1 (5 bases). The CDR3 contains 15 residues. Trimming stripped 3 bases from V and 2 bases from J, with 13 bases between. Germline-derived CDR1 and CDR2 are SGDLS and YYNGEE.

The chain uses TRBV6-6 and TRBJ2-1; 8 bases line up with TRBD1. The V gene end was trimmed by 6 bases and the J gene end by 6 bases; junction bases not matched to a gene: 10. CDR3 length: 15 amino acids. CDR1 and CDR2 (germline): MNHNY, SVGAGI (reference sequence). The DNA of the CDR3 is TGTGCCAGCAGGCAACAGGGGGTGGACATCAATGAGCAGTTCTTC. It is translated as CASRQQGVDINEQFF.

The CDR3 bases are TGCGCCAGCAGAATGACAGCGGATACGCAGTATTTT. This codes for CASRMTADTQYF. The rearrangement links TRBV5-1 to TRBJ2-3, with a weak D call TRBD1 (5 bases). V lost 5 bases and J lost 6, with 10 bases in between. The CDR3 is 12 amino acids. Germline CDR1 is SGHRS and CDR2 is YFSETQ.

The chain is built from TRBV12-5 and TRBJ1-1, with a weak D call TRBD1 (5 bases). This CDR3 comprises 17 residues. The germline V gene has CDR1 LGHNT and CDR2 FRNRAP. V gave up 3 bases and J gave up 3 bases, with 20 bases separating them. This CDR3 reads CASGFKGQGFRDTEAFF. CDR3 coding DNA: TGTGCTAGTGGTTTCAAGGGCCAGGGATTTAGGGACACTGAAGCTTTCTTT.

The J gene is TRBJ2-1, the V gene TRBV5-1; D is uncertain. Germline lookup yields CDR1 SGHRS and CDR2 YFSETQ. The CDR3 sequence is 15 residues long. V was pared by 0 bases and J by 7 bases, with 14 bases between. This CDR3 reads CASSLEVASGNEQFF. DNA of the CDR3: TGCGCCAGCAGCTTGGAGGTAGCTAGTGGGAATGAGCAGTTCTTC.

This clone was detected a few times. The gene calls are TRBV6-5 and TRBJ1-4; no firm D call. Trimming took off 0 bases at V and 10 bases at J, with 12 bases between the two ends. The germline CDR1 and CDR2 sequences are MNHEY and SVGAGI. The CDR3 sequence is 14 residues long. CDR3 in amino acids: CASSYSNSVGKLFF. The CDR3 DNA reads TGTGCCAGCAGTTACTCGAACAGTGTGGGAAAACTGTTTTTT.

This clone appeared a single time. This sequence joins TRBV29-1 and TRBJ2-2; TRBD1 matches at 9 bases. The CDR3 is 15 amino acids. Losses at the gene ends were 4 bases for V and 4 bases for J; bases not matched to a gene: 7. Germline assignment: CDR1 SQVTM and CDR2 ANQGSEA. CDR3 DNA: TGCAGCGTTGCGGGACAGGGTTTAAGCACCGGGGAGCTGTTTTTT. Residues: CSVAGQGLSTGELFF.

This clone was seen only once. The CDR3 DNA is TGTGCCCACGACAGGGGAACAGATACGCAGTATTTT. Its protein is CAHDRGTDTQYF. The chain employs TRBV30 and TRBJ2-3, with TRBD1 identical over 8 bases. V lost 8 bases, J lost 3 bases, and 4 bases stayed unmatched. CDR3 size: 12 residues. Germline CDR1 reads GTSNPN; CDR2 reads SVGIG (reference sequence).

The chain couples TRBV10-3 to TRBJ2-1, with TRBD2 identical over 7 bases. V dropped 6 bases and J dropped 7; count of bases not matched to a gene: 12. This CDR3 region has 15 residues. Germline V gives CDR1 ENHRY, CDR2 SYGVKD. CDR3 DNA: TGTGCCATCAGCCCTAGAAGCGGGATGGGGAATGAGCAGTTCTTC. It codes for CAISPRSGMGNEQFF.

This clone ranks as medium-sized. The chain recombines TRBV7-9 with TRBJ1-4, with a possible D match to TRBD1 (5 bases). The germline V gene encodes CDR1 SEHNR and CDR2 FQNEAQ (reference sequence). Trimming took 8 bases from V and 6 from J, leaving 13 bases between them. CDR3 length: 13 amino acids. This CDR3 reads CASVGGVDEKLFF. The CDR3 DNA follows: TGTGCCAGCGTTGGGGGGGTTGATGAAAAACTGTTTTTT.

V usage is TRBV5-1 and J usage is TRBJ2-7, with D perhaps TRBD1 (6 bases). The CDR3 is made up of 16 amino acids. V lost 0 bases and J 2 bases, leaving 15 bases between the germline ends. Germline V gene data show CDR1 as SGHRS and CDR2 as YFSETQ. CDR3 coding DNA: TGCGCCAGCAGCTTGGCCCCCCCGCAGGGGCCCTACGAGCAGTACTTC. Translating it yields CASSLAPPQGPYEQYF.

The rearrangement uses TRBV5-1 and TRBJ2-7, with D perhaps matching TRBD1 (7 bases). The germline CDR1 and CDR2 sequences are SGHRS and YFSETQ. CDR3 length equals 17 residues. Trimming shortened V by 0 bases and J by 2 bases, and 18 bases separated the two germline ends. The CDR3 region has the DNA TGCGCCAGCAGCTTGGACGGGACAGTCGGGGGACCCTACGAGCAGTACTTC. The encoded protein is CASSLDGTVGGPYEQYF.

This chain links TRBV15 with TRBJ2-2; the D gene is possibly TRBD2 (6 bases). Germline V gives CDR1 LNHNV, CDR2 YYDKDF (reference sequence). The V end was cut by 0 bases, the J end by 5 bases, with 10 bases between. The CDR3 contains 15 residues. CDR3 amino acids: CATSRDLGRTGELFF. DNA for the CDR3: TGTGCCACCAGCAGAGATCTTGGGAGGACCGGGGAGCTGTTTTTT.

The chain is built from TRBV4-1 and TRBJ1-6, with TRBD1 identical over 9 bases. Trimming cost V 1 base and J 7 bases; bases outside gene matches: 8. CDR1 and CDR2 (germline): MGHRA, YSYEKL. This CDR3 region has 17 residues. The CDR3 region is CASSQVDRGYGNSPLHF. In DNA form, the CDR3 reads TGCGCCAGCAGCCAAGTCGACAGGGGGTATGGGAATTCACCCCTCCACTTT.

This chain links TRBV19 with TRBJ2-1; the match to TRBD2 covers 9 bases. The V gene end was trimmed by 3 bases and the J gene end by 9 bases; junction bases not matched to a gene: 9. The CDR3 covers 15 residues. From germline, CDR1 is LNHDA and CDR2 SQIVND (reference sequence). DNA for the CDR3: TGTGCCAGTAGTATCTTCGCGGGAGGGCCTGGTGAGCAGTTCTTC. This codes for CASSIFAGGPGEQFF.